The sequence of this T cell receptor (beta chain) was determined in a study of cytomegalovirus exposure and HLA in healthy donors. Note on this clone: Its cognate antigen is unknown.

General study results and limits: In a later analysis, TCR beta V- and J-gene trimming showed a link to a missense DCLRE1C variant. Upon later analysis, TCR association rates were observed to vary by HLA locus, being highest for DRB1 and lowest for HLA-C. The majority of TCR sequences were rare, yet some public TCRs appeared in many donors.

The PCR used 60 Vbeta and 13 Jbeta primers. Profiling relied on immunoSEQ multiplex PCR, and the TCRdb table lists in-frame clones only, not all of them. The repertoire holds about 130,000 clones, roughly 82% seen once, with roughly 2.7% in the top ten. Donors consisted of healthy bone marrow donors. This CDR3 spans 15 amino acids. Germline V gene sequence: CDR1 LNHNV, CDR2 YYDKDF (reference sequence). Germline trimming cut 3 bases from V and 7 bases from J; bases unmatched to any gene: 10. The chain combines TRBV15 with TRBJ1-2; 8 bases match TRBD1. Specimen: PBMCs. The receptor was derived from a man in his fifties or sixties in good health and CMV-seronegative. CDR3 bases: TGTGCCACCAGCAGTTTGAACAGGGGGGGCGGTGGCTACACCTTC. Translating gives CATSSLNRGGGGYTF.